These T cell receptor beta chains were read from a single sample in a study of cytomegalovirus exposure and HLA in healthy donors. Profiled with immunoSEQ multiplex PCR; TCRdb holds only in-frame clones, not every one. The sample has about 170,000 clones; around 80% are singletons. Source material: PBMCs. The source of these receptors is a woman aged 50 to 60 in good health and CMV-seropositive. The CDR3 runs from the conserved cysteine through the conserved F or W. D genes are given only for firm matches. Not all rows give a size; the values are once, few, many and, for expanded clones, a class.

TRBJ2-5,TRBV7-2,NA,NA,CASSSGLLGETQYF,TGTGCCAGCAGCTCTGGACTATTAGGGGAGACCCAGTACTTC
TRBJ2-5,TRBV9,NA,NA,CASSVVEETQYF,TGTGCCAGCAGCGTAGTAGAAGAGACCCAGTACTTC
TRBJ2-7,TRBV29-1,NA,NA,CSVEWEQGSYEQYF,TGCAGCGTTGAATGGGAACAGGGCTCCTACGAGCAGTACTTC
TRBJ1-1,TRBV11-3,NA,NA,CASSFDRNTEAFF,TGTGCCAGCAGCTTCGACAGGAACACTGAAGCTTTCTTT
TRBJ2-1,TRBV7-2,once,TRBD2,CASSFNYGGSYNEQFF,TGTGCCAGCAGCTTTAATTACGGGGGGTCCTACAATGAGCAGTTCTTC
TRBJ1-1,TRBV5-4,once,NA,CASSWGGGREAFF,TGTGCCAGCAGCTGGGGGGGAGGCAGAGAAGCTTTCTTT
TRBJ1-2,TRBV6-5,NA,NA,CASSYSGNYGYTF,TGTGCCAGCAGTTACTCCGGGAACTATGGCTACACCTTC
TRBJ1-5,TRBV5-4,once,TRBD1,CASSPGQGGNQPQHF,TGTGCCAGCAGCCCAGGACAGGGGGGCAATCAGCCCCAGCATTTT
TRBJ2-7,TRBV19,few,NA,CASSIRGRVDEQYF,TGTGCCAGTAGTATTCGAGGGCGGGTGGACGAGCAGTACTTC
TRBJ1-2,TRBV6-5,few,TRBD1,CASSYSSRGRNYGYTF,TGTGCCAGCAGTTACTCGTCGAGGGGGCGGAACTATGGCTACACCTTC
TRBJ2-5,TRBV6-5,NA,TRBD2,CASGPSRGGETQYF,TGTGCCAGCGGACCAAGCCGCGGGGGAGAGACCCAGTACTTC
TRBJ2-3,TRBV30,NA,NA,CARDNWPRTDTQYF,TGTGCCCGAGACAATTGGCCTCGCACAGATACGCAGTATTTT
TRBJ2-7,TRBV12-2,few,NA,CASRLAPEGTSGRRPYEQYF,TGTGCAAGTCGCTTAGCACCCGAAGGGACTAGCGGGAGGAGACCCTACGAGCAGTACTTC
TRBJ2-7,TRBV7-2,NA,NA,CASSLKADHYEQYF,TGTGCCAGCAGCTTAAAAGCGGACCACTACGAGCAGTACTTC
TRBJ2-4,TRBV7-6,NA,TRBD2,CASSDGTSGKNIQYF,TGTGCCAGCAGCGACGGGACTAGCGGGAAAAACATTCAGTACTTC
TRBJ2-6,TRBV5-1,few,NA,CASSLTVSGANVLTF,TGCGCCAGCAGCTTGACAGTCTCTGGGGCCAACGTCCTGACTTTC
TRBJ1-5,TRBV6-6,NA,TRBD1,CASRSTGVGNQPQHF,TGTGCCAGCAGATCAACAGGGGTTGGCAATCAGCCCCAGCATTTT
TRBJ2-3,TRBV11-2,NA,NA,CASSGATDTQYF,TGTGCCAGCAGCGGGGCCACAGATACGCAGTATTTT
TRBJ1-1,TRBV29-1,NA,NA,CSVNPARGRGGGEAFF,TGCAGCGTTAACCCGGCACGGGGCCGCGGGGGAGGTGAAGCTTTCTTT
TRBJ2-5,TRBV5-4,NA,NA,CASSLAANRETQYF,TGTGCCAGCAGCTTGGCCGCAAACAGGGAGACCCAGTACTTC
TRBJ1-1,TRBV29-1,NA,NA,CSVCRGSGTEAFF,TGCAGCGTGTGCAGGGGATCGGGCACTGAAGCTTTCTTT
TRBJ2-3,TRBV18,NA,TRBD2,CASSPAAGGSDTQYF,TGTGCCAGCTCACCAGCGGCGGGGGGGTCAGATACGCAGTATTTT
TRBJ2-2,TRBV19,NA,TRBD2,CASSMLGTGRMFF,TGTGCCAGTAGTATGTTGGGGACCGGGAGGATGTTTTTT
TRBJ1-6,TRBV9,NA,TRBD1,CASSARTGYNSPLHF,TGTGCCAGCAGCGCCCGGACAGGGTATAATTCACCCCTCCACTTT
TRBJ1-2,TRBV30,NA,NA,CAWPRGGENGYTF,TGTGCCTGGCCCCGGGGGGGGGAGAATGGCTACACCTTC
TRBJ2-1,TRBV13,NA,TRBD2,CASSLAGGRNEQFF,TGTGCCAGCAGCTTAGCGGGGGGGCGGAATGAGCAGTTCTTC
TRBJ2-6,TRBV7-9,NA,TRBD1,CASSLVGGAAGANVLTF,TGTGCCAGCAGCTTAGTAGGGGGCGCGGCTGGGGCCAACGTCCTGACTTTC
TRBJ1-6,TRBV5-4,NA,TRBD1,CASSSDKQGGNNSPLHF,TGTGCCAGCAGCTCGGATAAACAGGGGGGTAATAATTCACCCCTCCACTTT
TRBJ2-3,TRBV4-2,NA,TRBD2,CASSPLAGPGTDTQYF,TGTGCCAGCAGCCCGTTAGCGGGGCCTGGCACAGATACGCAGTATTTT
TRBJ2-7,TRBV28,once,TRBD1,CASSFGRGQGYEQYF,TGTGCCAGCAGTTTCGGACGAGGACAGGGCTACGAGCAGTACTTC
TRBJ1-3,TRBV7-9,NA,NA,CASSLSQSSGNTIYF,TGTGCCAGCAGCTTAAGCCAATCCTCTGGAAACACCATATATTTT
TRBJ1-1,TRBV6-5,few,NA,CASSYSPGASNTEAFF,TGTGCCAGCAGTTACTCGCCGGGAGCATCGAACACTGAAGCTTTCTTT
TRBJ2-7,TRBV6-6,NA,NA,CASSYSRVAGQYF,TGTGCCAGCAGTTACTCCCGGGTTGCGGGACAGTACTTC
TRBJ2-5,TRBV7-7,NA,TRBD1,CASSSGGETQYF,TGTGCTAGCAGCTCAGGGGGCGAGACCCAGTACTTC
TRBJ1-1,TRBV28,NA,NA,CASTRQANTEAFF,TGTGCCAGCACTCGCCAGGCGAACACTGAAGCTTTCTTT
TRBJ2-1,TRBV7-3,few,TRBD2,CATSPGTSADEQFF,TGTGCCACCTCCCCCGGGACTAGCGCAGATGAGCAGTTCTTC
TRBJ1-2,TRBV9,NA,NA,CASSVGRDGYTF,TGTGCCAGCAGCGTAGGTCGGGATGGCTACACCTTC
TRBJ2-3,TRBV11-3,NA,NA,CASSLDRQVTDTQYF,TGTGCCAGCAGCTTAGATCGGCAGGTGACAGATACGCAGTATTTT
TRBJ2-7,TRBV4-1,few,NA,CASSQGGLWTYEQYF,TGCGCCAGCAGCCAAGGGGGACTTTGGACCTACGAGCAGTACTTC
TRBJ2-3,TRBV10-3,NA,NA,CAISLELAHGGTDTQYF,TGTGCCATCAGTTTAGAACTAGCTCACGGGGGCACAGATACGCAGTATTTT
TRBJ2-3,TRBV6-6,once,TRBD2,CASGTPGRVTDTQYF,TGTGCCAGCGGTACCCCCGGGAGGGTGACAGATACGCAGTATTTT
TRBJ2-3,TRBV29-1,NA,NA,CSVDRAGSDTQYF,TGCAGCGTTGATAGGGCAGGGTCAGATACGCAGTATTTT
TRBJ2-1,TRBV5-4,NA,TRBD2,CASSHGTSGHNEQFF,TGTGCCAGCAGCCACGGGACTAGCGGGCACAATGAGCAGTTCTTC
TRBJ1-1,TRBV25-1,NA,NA,CASSEWSENTEAFF,TGTGCCAGCAGTGAATGGAGCGAGAACACTGAAGCTTTCTTT
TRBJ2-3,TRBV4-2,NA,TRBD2,CASSQRIGGGRTDTQYF,TGTGCCAGCAGCCAGCGCATTGGGGGGGGACGCACAGATACGCAGTATTTT
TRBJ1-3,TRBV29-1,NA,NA,CSAISGLGAGNTIYF,TGCAGCGCAATATCCGGGCTCGGGGCTGGAAACACCATATATTTT
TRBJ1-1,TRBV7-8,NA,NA,CASSLESQAFPEAFF,TGTGCCAGCAGCTTAGAATCGCAGGCCTTTCCTGAAGCTTTCTTT
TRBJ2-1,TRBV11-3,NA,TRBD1,CASSFEQGWGLYNEQFF,TGTGCCAGCAGCTTTGAACAGGGGTGGGGGTTATACAATGAGCAGTTCTTC
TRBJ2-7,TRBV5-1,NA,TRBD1,CASRPGQNFEQYF,TGCGCCAGCAGGCCGGGACAGAACTTCGAGCAGTACTTC
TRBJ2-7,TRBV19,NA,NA,CASISVWAEHYEQYF,TGTGCCAGTATCTCGGTGTGGGCCGAACACTACGAGCAGTACTTC
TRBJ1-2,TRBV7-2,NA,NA,CASSPRGGANYGYTF,TGTGCCAGCAGCCCCAGGGGAGGGGCCAACTATGGCTACACCTTC
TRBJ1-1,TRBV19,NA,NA,CASSIDNAEAFF,TGTGCCAGTAGTATAGACAATGCTGAAGCTTTCTTT
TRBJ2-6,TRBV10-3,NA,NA,CAISVPTRPSGANVLTF,TGTGCCATCAGTGTTCCGACACGTCCCTCTGGGGCCAACGTCCTGACTTTC
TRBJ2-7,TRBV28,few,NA,CASSPGYEQYF,TGTGCCAGCAGCCCCGGCTACGAGCAGTACTTC
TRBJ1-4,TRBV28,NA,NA,CASSSPGRETNEKLFF,TGTGCCAGCAGTTCCCCAGGGAGGGAGACTAATGAAAAACTGTTTTTT
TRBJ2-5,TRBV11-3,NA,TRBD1,CASSPRTGSQETQYF,TGTGCCAGCAGCCCCAGGACAGGGAGCCAGGAGACCCAGTACTTC
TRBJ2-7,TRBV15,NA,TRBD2,CATGVERGLEQYF,TGTGCCACCGGCGTCGAGCGGGGACTCGAGCAGTACTTC